This T cell receptor (beta chain) emerged from a study of naive and memory T cell subsets. Amplification of ligated cDNA took four PCR rounds with SP2 and nested alpha and beta constant primers. For blood and skin samples, reverse transcription used TCR alpha and beta constant primers. A single record per CDR3 protein comes from TCRdb applying MiXCR to the 5' RACE reads. The repertoire consists of roughly 48,000 distinct CDR3 sequences, with 4.7% occurring once and the leading ten covering 0.75% to 0.9%. TCR cDNA received a 3' ligated oligonucleotide that carried a UMI. Whole-blood samples were roughly 2.3 ml of peripheral blood from healthy adult volunteers. Unsorted total RNA, about 1 to 1000 ng, was DNase treated before reverse transcription. Germline V CDR1 and CDR2: DFQATT, SNEGSKA (reference sequence). The CDR3 length is 13 residues. V trimming: 6 bases; J trimming: 3 bases; junction bases outside the gene matches: 7.

This clonotype was counted ten times or more. Its specificity is unknown. Study-wide results and limits: TCR transcript changes with activation or differentiation may affect this RNA method.

The receptor's source is a female donor in good health. The chain is built from TRBV20-1 and TRBJ1-2; 7 nucleotides match TRBD1. CDR3 sequence reads: CSADPTGYYGYTF. The CDR3 region has the DNA TGCAGTGCGGACCCGACAGGGTACTATGGCTACACCTTC.